The T cell receptor beta chain described here comes from a study of blood T cell repertoires in COVID-19. Germline CDR1 and CDR2: SGHRS and YFSETQ. V lost 4 bases, J lost 5 bases, and 10 bases stayed unmatched. The CDR3 contains 15 residues. Profiling relied on immunoSEQ multiplex PCR, and the TCRdb table lists in-frame clones only, not all of them. This sample has hundreds of thousands of clones; roughly 90% occur once, and the top ten carry about 8.4%. This clone was detected only once. This clonotype originated in a woman aged 25 to 45 who had recovered from COVID-19. The chain is built from TRBV5-1 and TRBJ1-2; 8 nucleotides line up with TRBD1. Input material: PBMCs or T cells enriched from blood (not recorded which). The CDR3 protein is CASSPGTGQWYGYTF. Written as DNA, the CDR3 is TGCGCCAGCAGCCCCGGGACAGGTCAATGGTATGGCTACACCTTC.